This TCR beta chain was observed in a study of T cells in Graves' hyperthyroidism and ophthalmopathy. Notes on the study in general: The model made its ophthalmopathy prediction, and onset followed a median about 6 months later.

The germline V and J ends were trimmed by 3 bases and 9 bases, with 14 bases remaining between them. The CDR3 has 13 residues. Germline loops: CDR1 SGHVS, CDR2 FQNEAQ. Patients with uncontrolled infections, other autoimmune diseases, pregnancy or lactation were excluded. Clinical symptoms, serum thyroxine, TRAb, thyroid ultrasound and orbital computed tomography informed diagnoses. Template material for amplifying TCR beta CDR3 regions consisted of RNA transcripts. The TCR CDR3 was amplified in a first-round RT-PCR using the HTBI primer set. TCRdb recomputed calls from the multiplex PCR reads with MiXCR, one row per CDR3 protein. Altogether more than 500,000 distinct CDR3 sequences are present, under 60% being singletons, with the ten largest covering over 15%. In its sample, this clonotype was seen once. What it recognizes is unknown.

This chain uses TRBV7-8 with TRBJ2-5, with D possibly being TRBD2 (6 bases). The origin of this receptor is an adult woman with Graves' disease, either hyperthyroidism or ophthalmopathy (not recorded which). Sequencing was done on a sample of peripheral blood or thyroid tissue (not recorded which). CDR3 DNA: TGTGCCAGCAGCTTGGAGGGGTGGCAGCCCCAGTACTTC. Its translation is CASSLEGWQPQYF.